The following is a T cell receptor beta chain sequence with its context. Its antigen remains unidentified. Version v3.0 of the immunoSEQ assay was performed at survey level. Target depth was roughly 35,000-55,000 T-cell genomes per sample. The data were produced by immunoSEQ multiplex PCR, yet TCRdb's version contains in-frame clones alone and is incomplete. The sample carries some 14,000 clones, about 86% recorded once. This entry belongs to a study of long-term antiretroviral therapy in people with HIV. Study results and limitations: Relative to control repertoires, HIV repertoires exhibited narrower CDR3 length ranges.

Germline CDR1 and CDR2: MNHNS and SASEGT. Trimming removed 7 bases from V and 3 bases from J; junction bases left unmatched: 9. The CDR3 spans 14 residues. Until DNA extraction, the samples held between about 1-10 million cryopreserved PBMC. The TCR was taken from a man aged 35 to 55 with HIV. This rearrangement joins TRBV6-1 to TRBJ2-7, with 7 positions matching TRBD1. Specimen: unsorted PBMCs, collected just before starting antiretroviral therapy. CDR3 protein: CASIGWGQSYEQYF. In nucleotides, the CDR3 is TGTGCCAGCATTGGCTGGGGACAGAGCTACGAGCAGTACTTC.